This T cell receptor (beta chain) came from a study of CD8 T cells in ankylosing spondylitis. Study results and limitations: In peripheral blood, disease-linked CD8+ clones occurred at relatively low frequencies.

Quantitative 5'-RACE with molecular barcodes produced the TCR beta libraries. TCRdb analysed the 5' RACE reads with MiXCR anew, one entry per CDR3 protein. The data show 69,000 or so distinct CDR3 sequences, with approximately 5.3% seen just once and 2.2% held by the top ten. This clonotype was seen repeatedly, ten times or more. Its target is not known. Germline assignment: CDR1 MNHEY and CDR2 SVGAGI. This CDR3 region has 15 residues. V lost 2 bases, J lost 3 bases, and 10 bases lay in between. The sample taken for sequencing was blood, either unsorted or a sorted T cell fraction (not recorded which). The chain joins TRBV6-5 to TRBJ1-4; D is unclear. The source of this sequence is a male donor with ankylosing spondylitis or in good health (not recorded which). The CDR3 DNA is TGTGCCAGCAGTTACGGTGGAAGGGCTAATGAAAAACTGTTTTTT. Translation gives CASSYGGRANEKLFF.